Described below is a single T cell receptor beta chain sequence and its context. Germline V gene sequence: CDR1 MNHNS, CDR2 SASEGT. V was clipped by 3 bases and J by 7 bases; unmatched bases: 11. This CDR3 has 16 residues. Original handling: Nucleated cell number was recorded as an estimate derived from reference gene primer amplification. Clones were read by immunoSEQ multiplex PCR, and TCRdb kept only the in-frame ones, dropping some. That table is the source of V, J and clone size, and D and trimming were worked out from the DNA. Counted here are some 150,000 clones, around 86% occurring once; the ten biggest clones make up less than 5%. These data belong to a study of blood T cell repertoires in COVID-19. Study summary: The cDNA or gDNA used as material had been derived from T cells, B-cell-depleted T cells, or PBMCs.

Sequencing was performed on peripheral blood. The clonotype was recovered from a woman aged 80 or over with acute or convalescent COVID-19. The J gene is TRBJ1-4, the V gene TRBV6-1, with 7 bases lining up with TRBD1. CDR3 DNA: TGTGCCAGCAGTGACTACCCGGGACAGATTGTTGAAAAACTGTTTTTT. It codes for CASSDYPGQIVEKLFF.